This record concerns one T cell receptor (beta chain) sequence. Its antigen is as yet unknown. The data were taken from a study of beta chain features in type 1 diabetes. The study's findings and limits: Junctions at VDJ sites from type 1 diabetes patients had fewer insertions and more deletions. Cells with high TCR expression could be over-represented by cDNA sequencing. Researchers report that Type 1 diabetes patients had moderately but significantly shorter TCRB CDR3s across all four CD4+ subsets.

This CDR3 is built from 15 residues. CDR1 and CDR2 from the germline V gene are SNHLY and FYNNEI. Germline trimming cut 1 base from V and 2 bases from J; bases unmatched to any gene: 2. A single heparinised blood sample, averaging approximately 116 mL, was obtained per donor. The study reverse transcribed the entire isolated RNA, so it sequenced expressed TCRB transcripts. The data were produced by immunoSEQ multiplex PCR, yet TCRdb's version contains in-frame clones alone and is incomplete. The profile shows about 640,000 clones, roughly an eighth of them singletons. Sequencing used naive CD4+ T cells from blood. The clonotype comes from a man aged 25 to 40 with type 1 diabetes. V and J are TRBV2 and TRBJ2-5; 9 bases fit TRBD2. The CDR3 DNA reads TGTGCCAGCAGTGAAGAAAGCGGGGGGCAAGAGACCCAGTACTTC. Translation: CASSEESGGQETQYF.